The rows below give T cell receptor beta chains drawn from one sample of a study of blood T cells in healthy people across ages. TCRdb re-derived calls from the 5' RACE reads in MiXCR, one entry per CDR3 protein. The table includes around 2 million distinct CDR3 sequences, 30% to 40% detected once. The sample comprised blood. These receptors all come from a human donor in good health. CDR3s include the opening cysteine and the closing phenylalanine or tryptophan. A D gene is named only where the DNA matches it firmly. Expanded clones are given a class, and other clones once, few, many or no size at all.

DNA: TGTGCCAGTAGTAAACAGCAATCCTACGAGCAGTACTTC
CDR3: CASSKQQSYEQYF
D: .
V: TRBV19
size: .
J: TRBJ2-7

DNA: TGTGCCAGCAGCTTAACAGCCTCCTATGGCTACACCTTC
CDR3: CASSLTASYGYTF
D: .
V: TRBV7-2
size: many
J: TRBJ1-2

DNA: TGCGCCAGCAGGATCCTAGGGCTGAGCACAGATACGCAGTATTTT
CDR3: CASRILGLSTDTQYF
D: .
V: TRBV4-1
size: .
J: TRBJ2-3

DNA: TGTGCCAGCAGTGACGTCTACGAGCAGTACTTC
CDR3: CASSDVYEQYF
D: .
V: TRBV2
size: many
J: TRBJ2-7

DNA: TGTGCCAGCAGTGAAAGTAGCTCATTCTATGGCTACACCTTC
CDR3: CASSESSSFYGYTF
D: .
V: TRBV25-1
size: .
J: TRBJ1-2

DNA: TGCGCCAGCAGCTTGGGGGACAGTGTCAACTATGGCTACACCTTC
CDR3: CASSLGDSVNYGYTF
D: TRBD1
V: TRBV5-1
size: .
J: TRBJ1-2

DNA: TGTGCCAGCAGCTCCGGCAGCTTCCAAGAGACCCAGTACTTC
CDR3: CASSSGSFQETQYF
D: .
V: TRBV7-2
size: few
J: TRBJ2-5

DNA: TGCGCCAGCAGCCAGGAGGACGGCGATTACGAGCAGTACTTC
CDR3: CASSQEDGDYEQYF
D: .
V: TRBV4-3
size: many
J: TRBJ2-7

DNA: TGTGCCAGCAGTGCGACTACCACAGATACGCAGTATTTT
CDR3: CASSATTTDTQYF
D: .
V: TRBV6-4
size: many
J: TRBJ2-3

DNA: TGTGCCAGCAGTTTGGGCGGGGGGAGGGGTACGCAGTATTTT
CDR3: CASSLGGGRGTQYF
D: TRBD2
V: TRBV12-3/TRBV12-4
size: .
J: TRBJ2-3

DNA: TGTGCCAGCAGCTTCTCGCGGGGGACGCCTAATGAGCAGTTCTTC
CDR3: CASSFSRGTPNEQFF
D: TRBD2
V: TRBV7-3
size: few
J: TRBJ2-1

DNA: TGCGCCAGCAGCCAAGAGGGGGGGCGGACAGGAGATACGCAGTATTTT
CDR3: CASSQEGGRTGDTQYF
D: .
V: TRBV4-1
size: .
J: TRBJ2-3

DNA: TGTGCCACCAGCAGGGCCGCTAGCGGGGACACAGATACGCAGTATTTT
CDR3: CATSRAASGDTDTQYF
D: TRBD2
V: TRBV15
size: few
J: TRBJ2-3

DNA: TGTGCCAGCAGCCTGACTAGCGGGGGGCAATACGAGCAGTACTTC
CDR3: CASSLTSGGQYEQYF
D: TRBD2
V: TRBV14
size: .
J: TRBJ2-7

DNA: TGTGCCAGCAACCCCGGGACGGTGGAGGGCTACACCTTC
CDR3: CASNPGTVEGYTF
D: .
V: TRBV7-2
size: few
J: TRBJ1-2

DNA: TGTGCCATCAGGGGGACTAGCGGATCCACTAGCACAGATACGCAGTATTTT
CDR3: CAIRGTSGSTSTDTQYF
D: TRBD2
V: TRBV10-3
size: .
J: TRBJ2-3

DNA: TGTGCCAGCTCCCCCCAGCGGGGGGGAGTTGAGCAGTACTTC
CDR3: CASSPQRGGVEQYF
D: TRBD2
V: TRBV18
size: .
J: TRBJ2-4

DNA: TGCAGCGTTCATACTAGGAGATCGTATGGCTACACCTTC
CDR3: CSVHTRRSYGYTF
D: .
V: TRBV29-1
size: .
J: TRBJ1-2

DNA: TGTGCCAGCAGTTTAGGGACAGAAAACAATGAGCAGTTCTTC
CDR3: CASSLGTENNEQFF
D: TRBD1
V: TRBV27
size: few
J: TRBJ2-1

DNA: TGCAGTGCTAGAGATGGGACAAACTATGGCTACATCTTC
CDR3: CSARDGTNYGYIF
D: .
V: TRBV20-1
size: once
J: TRBJ1-2

DNA: TGTGCCAGCAGTGTGACAGGGGGGGCTAATGAGCAGTTCTTC
CDR3: CASSVTGGANEQFF
D: TRBD1
V: TRBV27
size: few
J: TRBJ2-1

DNA: TGCAGTGCTAGCCTCAGCGGGGGGGGGTCCTACGAGCAGTACTTC
CDR3: CSASLSGGGSYEQYF
D: TRBD2
V: TRBV20-1
size: once
J: TRBJ2-7

DNA: TGTGCCAGCATTCCTACAGGGGTAGAGACCCAGTACTTC
CDR3: CASIPTGVETQYF
D: TRBD1
V: TRBV7-2
size: few
J: TRBJ2-5

DNA: TGCAGTGCTCTCGGGACAGGGGAAGGCTACACCTTC
CDR3: CSALGTGEGYTF
D: TRBD1
V: TRBV20-1
size: .
J: TRBJ1-2

DNA: TGTGCCAGCAGTGAGTGGTCGGGGTACAATGAGCGGTTCTTC
CDR3: CASSEWSGYNERFF
D: .
V: TRBV12-3/TRBV12-4
size: .
J: TRBJ2-1

DNA: TGTGCCAGCAGTCGGACAGTGGAACCACCCAACGAGCAGTACTTC
CDR3: CASSRTVEPPNEQYF
D: .
V: TRBV6-5
size: .
J: TRBJ2-7

DNA: TGTGCCACCAGTGATAGTGGGGGGCCCTTTGAGCAGTTCTTC
CDR3: CATSDSGGPFEQFF
D: .
V: TRBV24-1
size: .
J: TRBJ2-1

DNA: TGTGCCAGCAGTGAATGGGTAGCGGGGGACCAAGAGACCCAGTACTTC
CDR3: CASSEWVAGDQETQYF
D: TRBD2
V: TRBV25-1
size: once
J: TRBJ2-5

DNA: TGTGCCAGCAGCTTAAGTCCCGTAAGCGGCCAGCTAGGCGAGGAGCTGTTTTTT
CDR3: CASSLSPVSGQLGEELFF
D: .
V: TRBV7-2
size: .
J: TRBJ2-2

DNA: TGTGCCAGCAGCCTACAACAGGGATTTAATGAAAAACTGTTTTTT
CDR3: CASSLQQGFNEKLFF
D: .
V: TRBV7-2
size: .
J: TRBJ1-4

DNA: TGTGCCAGCAGCCAAGAAGTGGGACACCTCGTCGCCGAGCAGTACTTC
CDR3: CASSQEVGHLVAEQYF
D: .
V: TRBV3-1
size: .
J: TRBJ2-7

DNA: TGTGCCAGCAGCCGATTAGGAGGGGGTGGCTACACCTTC
CDR3: CASSRLGGGGYTF
D: .
V: TRBV7-2
size: .
J: TRBJ1-2

DNA: TGTGCCAGCATCCCAGGGGACCAAGAGACCCAGTACTTC
CDR3: CASIPGDQETQYF
D: .
V: TRBV28
size: few
J: TRBJ2-5

DNA: TGTACCAGCAGTTACTCGGGCCCGGAGGGTGGCTACACCTTC
CDR3: CTSSYSGPEGGYTF
D: .
V: TRBV6-6
size: .
J: TRBJ1-2

DNA: TGTGCCAGCAGCCAGAGAGGAGCTTCCATCACAGATACGCAGTATTTT
CDR3: CASSQRGASITDTQYF
D: .
V: TRBV7-2
size: few
J: TRBJ2-3

DNA: TGCGCCAGCAGCCCGACTGGCCAAAAGAAATCCTACAATGAGCAGTTCTTC
CDR3: CASSPTGQKKSYNEQFF
D: .
V: TRBV5-1
size: .
J: TRBJ2-1

DNA: TGCAGTGGGGAGGGGGGGGGACATGAGCAGTTCTTC
CDR3: CSGEGGGHEQFF
D: .
V: TRBV20-1
size: many
J: TRBJ2-1

DNA: TGTGCCAGCAGCGTAGACCCGGGATCCCAGCCCCAGTATTTT
CDR3: CASSVDPGSQPQYF
D: .
V: TRBV9
size: .
J: TRBJ2-3

DNA: TGCAGTGCTGAGCGGGGGGCGGGAGAAGAGACCCAGTACTTC
CDR3: CSAERGAGEETQYF
D: TRBD2
V: TRBV20-1
size: .
J: TRBJ2-5

DNA: TGTGCCAGCACCCAACAGAGGACTAGCTGGGAGACCCAGTACTTC
CDR3: CASTQQRTSWETQYF
D: TRBD2
V: TRBV6-2/TRBV6-3
size: .
J: TRBJ2-5

DNA: TGCAGCGTTGAAGATCGTGGCTTGGGCAGAAACTATGGCCACACCTTC
CDR3: CSVEDRGLGRNYGHTF
D: .
V: TRBV29-1
size: once
J: TRBJ1-2

DNA: TGTGCCAGCAGCTGGGTGGGCAGTAGGATTGGTGGCTACACCTTC
CDR3: CASSWVGSRIGGYTF
D: .
V: TRBV7-8
size: .
J: TRBJ1-2

DNA: TGTGCCAGCAGCTTAGGGACAGTAAGCTCCTACAATGAGCAGTTCTTC
CDR3: CASSLGTVSSYNEQFF
D: .
V: TRBV11-2
size: .
J: TRBJ2-1

DNA: TGTGTCAGCAGTCCACAGGGTCATTACCACGAGCAGTACTTC
CDR3: CVSSPQGHYHEQYF
D: .
V: TRBV9
size: .
J: TRBJ2-7

DNA: TGTGCCAGCAGTCCCTCGGACCACGCCAAAAACATTCAGTACTTC
CDR3: CASSPSDHAKNIQYF
D: .
V: TRBV6-2/TRBV6-3
size: few
J: TRBJ2-4

DNA: TGTGCCAGCAGAAGGGGGACTAGCGGGGGCCATGAGCAGTTCTTC
CDR3: CASRRGTSGGHEQFF
D: TRBD2
V: TRBV12-3/TRBV12-4
size: .
J: TRBJ2-1

DNA: TGCAGTGCTGCCGGGACTAGGGGCGCAGATACGCAGTATTTT
CDR3: CSAAGTRGADTQYF
D: TRBD2
V: TRBV20-1
size: .
J: TRBJ2-3

DNA: TGTGCCAGCAGCTTAACTTCAAGCCACAGCGCTTTCTTT
CDR3: CASSLTSSHSAFF
D: .
V: TRBV7-3
size: few
J: TRBJ1-1

DNA: TGTGCCAGCAGCTACAGTCCGGGGCCAGGCACTGGCTATGGCTACACCTTC
CDR3: CASSYSPGPGTGYGYTF
D: .
V: TRBV7-2
size: .
J: TRBJ1-2

DNA: TGTGCCAGCAGCTTATCGCTTTCCCCGACAGATACGCAGTATTTT
CDR3: CASSLSLSPTDTQYF
D: .
V: TRBV7-2
size: .
J: TRBJ2-3

DNA: TGCAGTGCTGAACCGGGACAGGGGGCTGATGAGCAGTTCTTC
CDR3: CSAEPGQGADEQFF
D: TRBD1
V: TRBV20-1
size: .
J: TRBJ2-1

DNA: TGTGCCAGCAGTTTCTCGCCACACTCGGCCCTCCACTTT
CDR3: CASSFSPHSALHF
D: .
V: TRBV27
size: .
J: TRBJ1-6

DNA: TGTGCCAGCAGCAACGACAGGGAAATCTACGAGCAGTACTTC
CDR3: CASSNDREIYEQYF
D: TRBD1
V: TRBV11-3
size: .
J: TRBJ2-7

DNA: TGCGCCAGCAGCCCACAGGGAATAGACTATGGCTACACCTTC
CDR3: CASSPQGIDYGYTF
D: .
V: TRBV4-1
size: .
J: TRBJ1-2

DNA: TGTGCCAGCACCCCGGGACAGGGGTACACTGAAGCTTTCTTT
CDR3: CASTPGQGYTEAFF
D: TRBD1
V: TRBV12-3/TRBV12-4
size: .
J: TRBJ1-1

DNA: TGCGCCAGCAGCTTGGCGGGGGCTTATGGATCCAACTATGGCTACACCTTC
CDR3: CASSLAGAYGSNYGYTF
D: .
V: TRBV5-1
size: .
J: TRBJ1-2

DNA: TGTGCCAGCAGCCAAGGGGCAGGGGGACGCGAGCAGTACTTC
CDR3: CASSQGAGGREQYF
D: TRBD1
V: TRBV4-2
size: .
J: TRBJ2-7

DNA: TGTGCCAGCAGAGGATCAATTAGATCGATCACAGATACGCAGTATTTT
CDR3: CASRGSIRSITDTQYF
D: .
V: TRBV3-1
size: .
J: TRBJ2-3

DNA: TGCGCCAGCAGCCAAGTATGGACAGTCCAAAACATTCAGTACTTC
CDR3: CASSQVWTVQNIQYF
D: .
V: TRBV4-3
size: few
J: TRBJ2-4

DNA: TGTGCCAGCAGCTTGGCACAGTCCTACGAGCAGTACTTC
CDR3: CASSLAQSYEQYF
D: .
V: TRBV7-8
size: many
J: TRBJ2-7